A single sample is the source of the 5 T cell receptor beta chains below, sequenced in a study of OX40 agonist ivuxolimab in advanced cancers. The data were produced by immunoSEQ multiplex PCR, yet TCRdb's version contains in-frame clones alone and is incomplete. The sample carries 35,000 to 50,000 clones, approximately 90% recorded once. The sample consisted of CD4+ or CD8+ T cells sorted from blood, taken in a trial of the OX40 agonist ivuxolimab. These receptors all stem from an adult with an advanced solid tumor such as melanoma, head and neck, liver or kidney cancer.

This clone was seen a single time. The chain has TRBV4-3 and TRBJ1-5; D not resolved. The CDR3 is made up of 16 amino acids. V was clipped by 0 bases and J by 0 bases, with 9 bases between them. The germline V gene encodes CDR1 LGHNA and CDR2 YSLEER. CDR3 DNA sequence: TGCGCCAGCAGCCAAGATTCGGGATATAGCAATCAGCCCCAGCATTTT. Encoded protein: CASSQDSGYSNQPQHF.

The V gene is TRBV5-1, the J gene TRBJ2-2; 11 nucleotides line up with TRBD2. Per germline, CDR1 SGHRS and CDR2 YFSETQ. This CDR3 comprises 19 residues. With V trimmed by 6 bases and J by 7 bases, 20 bases remained unmatched. The CDR3 coding sequence is TGCGCCAGCACGGACATCGGACTAGCGGGCCTAATGAATGGCGGGGAGCTGTTTTTT. It codes for CASTDIGLAGLMNGGELFF. Full variable domain (outside the CDR3, taken from reference TRBV5-1 and TRBJ2-2): KAGVTQTPRYLIKTRGQQVTLSCSPISGHRSVSWYQQTPGQGLQFLFEYFSETQRNKGNFPGRFSGRQFSNSRSEMNVSTLELGDSALYLCASTDIGLAGLMNGGELFFGEGSRLTVL.

This clone came up once. One junction end does not reproduce the germline sequence, and a read error may be involved. The chain links TRBV4-3 to TRBJ2-1, with 12 bases that match TRBD2. CDR1 is LGHNA and CDR2 is YSLEER in the germline V gene. The CDR3 consists of 16 residues. CDR3 coding DNA: TGCGCCAGCAGTCAAGGACTAGCGGGGAACTACAATGAGCAGTTCTTC. Translation gives CASSQGLAGNYNEQFF.

V and J are TRBV29-1 and TRBJ2-7; no clear D gene. Trimming removed 3 bases from V and 2 bases from J, with 8 bases in between. Germline V gene sequence: CDR1 SQVTM, CDR2 ANQGSEA. The CDR3 runs to 12 residues. The CDR3 loop is CSVEASTYEQYF. The CDR3 nucleotides are TGCAGCGTTGAGGCCAGTACCTACGAGCAGTACTTC.

This chain joins TRBV10-3 and TRBJ1-2; D gene uncertain. V was cut by 0 bases and J by 4 bases, with 12 bases left in between. This CDR3 has 15 amino acids. Per germline, CDR1 ENHRY and CDR2 SYGVKD. CDR3 amino acids: CAISESLSPVYGYTF. The CDR3 DNA sequence: TGTGCCATCAGTGAGTCGTTGAGTCCGGTCTATGGCTACACCTTC.